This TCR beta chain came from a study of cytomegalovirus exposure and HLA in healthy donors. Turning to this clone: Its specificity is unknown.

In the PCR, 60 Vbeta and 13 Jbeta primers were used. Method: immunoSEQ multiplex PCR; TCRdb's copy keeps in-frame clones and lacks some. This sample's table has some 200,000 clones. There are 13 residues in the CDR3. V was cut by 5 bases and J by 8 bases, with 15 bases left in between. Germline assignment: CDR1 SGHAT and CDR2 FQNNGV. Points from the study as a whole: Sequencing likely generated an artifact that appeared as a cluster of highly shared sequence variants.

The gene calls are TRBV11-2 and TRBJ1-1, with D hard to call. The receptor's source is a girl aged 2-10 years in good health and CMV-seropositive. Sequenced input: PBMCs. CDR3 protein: CASSPSGYLEAFF. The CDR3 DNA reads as TGTGCCAGCAGCCCCTCGGGGTACCTGGAAGCTTTCTTT.